This note documents a single T cell receptor (beta chain) sequence. The antigen is undetermined. This CDR3 has 17 residues. With V trimmed by 4 bases and J by 3 bases, 7 bases remained unmatched. Germline CDR1 is SGHTA and CDR2 is FQGNSA. The sample belongs to a study of vaccination and CD4 T cells after COVID-19. Study overall: Six males and four females, two Hispanic, made up the convalescents.

Once obtained from cultured CD4+ T cells, the DNA was sequenced using the Oncomine TCR Beta short-read assay. MiXCR was run by TCRdb on the PCR reads, yielding one entry per CDR3 protein. The table shows about 18,000 distinct CDR3 sequences, with around 58% occurring only once. Treatment here: approximately 9-day PBMC culture with coronavirus spike peptide pools or control peptides (ViraFEST assay). Fresh IL-2 medium replaced half the culture medium on days 3 and 7. This chain connects TRBV7-2 to TRBJ2-4, with 12 positions matching TRBD2. The sample was CD4+ T cells from blood, cultured in vitro. The sequence derives from a human donor who had recovered from COVID-19. The CDR3 reads CASSSLAGGLGKNIQYF. The CDR3 DNA sequence: TGTGCCAGCAGCTCCCTAGCGGGAGGGTTAGGCAAAAACATTCAGTACTTC. The variable domain in full, with the rest retrieved from reference TRBV7-2 and TRBJ2-4, is GAGVSQSPSNKVTEKGKDVELRCDPISGHTALYWYRQSLGQGLEFLIYFQGNSAPDKSGLPSDRFSAERTGGSVSTLTIQRTQQEDSAVYLCASSSLAGGLGKNIQYFGAGTRLSVL.